Reported below is one T cell receptor (beta chain). The antigen is unknown. Sample donors were healthy Caucasian individuals that came from Russia, aged 6 to 90. Peripheral blood from each donor was collected in a volume of roughly 9.8 milliliters. The authors extracted at least 5.5 micrograms of total RNA per sample. The CDR3 length is 13 residues. Next came a second PCR, run for 7 to 11 cycles, which used a sample-barcoded 5' primer along with a J-beta primer mix. One entry per CDR3 protein results from TCRdb running MiXCR on the 5' RACE reads. The sample has about 680,000 distinct CDR3 sequences, 45% to 50% seen once. The sample originates from a study of blood T cells in healthy people across ages. Study-wide results and caveats: Strong correlation linked observed beta diversity and percent naive T cells.

This sequence was found in a woman aged 60-75 years in good health. The sequenced material came from blood. The chain carries TRBV21-1 and TRBJ2-7; the table's D call TRBD1 went unverified against the DNA. TRBV21-1 is a documented pseudogene. The CDR3 is CASSKYGAGEQYF. DNA for the CDR3: TGTGCCAGCAGCAAATACGGGGCGGGCGAGCAGTACTTC.